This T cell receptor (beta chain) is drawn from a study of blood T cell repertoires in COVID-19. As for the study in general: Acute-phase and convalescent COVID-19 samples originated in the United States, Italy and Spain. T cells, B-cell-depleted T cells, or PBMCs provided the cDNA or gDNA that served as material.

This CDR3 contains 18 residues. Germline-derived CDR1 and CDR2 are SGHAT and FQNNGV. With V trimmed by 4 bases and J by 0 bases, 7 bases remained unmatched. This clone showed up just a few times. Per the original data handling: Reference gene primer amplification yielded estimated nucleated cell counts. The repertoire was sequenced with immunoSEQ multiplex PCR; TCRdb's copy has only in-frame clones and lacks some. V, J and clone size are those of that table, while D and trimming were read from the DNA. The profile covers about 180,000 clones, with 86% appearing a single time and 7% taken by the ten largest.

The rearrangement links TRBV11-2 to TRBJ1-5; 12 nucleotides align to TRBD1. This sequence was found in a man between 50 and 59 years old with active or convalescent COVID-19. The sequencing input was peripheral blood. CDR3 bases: TGTGCCAGCAGCTCACCGGGACAGGGGGCCTATAGCAATCAGCCCCAGCATTTT. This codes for CASSSPGQGAYSNQPQHF. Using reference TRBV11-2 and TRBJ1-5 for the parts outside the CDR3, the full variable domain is EAGVAQSPRYKIIEKRQSVAFWCNPISGHATLYWYQQILGQGPKLLIQFQNNGVVDDSQLPKDRFSAERLKGVDSTLKIQPAKLEDSAVYLCASSSPGQGAYSNQPQHFGDGTRLSIL.